This is a list of T cell receptor beta chains from one sample in a study of blood T cell repertoires in COVID-19. The table came from immunoSEQ multiplex PCR; TCRdb's copy has only in-frame clones and leaves some out. Among 75,000 to 90,000 clones listed, about 73% were seen once. Sequencing was done on a sample of peripheral blood. The receptors were gathered from a man in his fifties or sixties with COVID-19, enrolled during active disease. CDR3s include the opening cysteine and the closing phenylalanine or tryptophan. A D gene is named only where the DNA matches it firmly. Clone size is given for some rows only: seen once, a few or many times, or a class if the clone is expanded.

v_gene: TRBV2; d_gene: -; abundance: -; j_gene: TRBJ2-5; CDR3nt: TGTGCCAGCAGGGGTTCTTGGGCCAAATTCGGAGAGACCCAGTACTTC; CDR3aa: CASRGSWAKFGETQYF
v_gene: TRBV20-1; d_gene: -; abundance: -; j_gene: TRBJ1-4; CDR3nt: TGCAGTGCTAGTTACCAGGGAAGGGAAAAACTGTTTTTT; CDR3aa: CSASYQGREKLFF
v_gene: TRBV7-9; d_gene: TRBD1; abundance: -; j_gene: TRBJ2-7; CDR3nt: TGTGCCAGCAGCTTAGAGAGGGGGCCTGGCTACGAGCAGTACTTC; CDR3aa: CASSLERGPGYEQYF
v_gene: TRBV5-1; d_gene: -; abundance: few; j_gene: TRBJ1-5; CDR3nt: TGCGCCAGCAGCTTATGGTCTTTAGAAGAGCCCCAGCATTTT; CDR3aa: CASSLWSLEEPQHF
v_gene: TRBV7-9; d_gene: -; abundance: -; j_gene: TRBJ2-1; CDR3nt: TGTGCCAGCAGCTTAGATCCAGTCAACAATGAGCAGTTCTTC; CDR3aa: CASSLDPVNNEQFF
v_gene: TRBV5-5; d_gene: -; abundance: -; j_gene: TRBJ1-2; CDR3nt: TGTGCCAGCAGCTTGGCTCCGGACAGTCCTGGCTACACCTTC; CDR3aa: CASSLAPDSPGYTF
v_gene: TRBV7-3; d_gene: TRBD2; abundance: -; j_gene: TRBJ2-1; CDR3nt: TGTGCCAGCAGCCCCGGGACTAGCGGGGGGCCGTGGGCGAGTGAGCAGTTCTTC; CDR3aa: CASSPGTSGGPWASEQFF
v_gene: TRBV3-1/TRBV3-2; d_gene: -; abundance: -; j_gene: TRBJ2-1; CDR3nt: TGTGCCAGCAGCCTCTACGCGGGGTACAATGAGCAGTTCTTC; CDR3aa: CASSLYAGYNEQFF
v_gene: TRBV7-2; d_gene: -; abundance: -; j_gene: TRBJ1-6; CDR3nt: TGTGCCAGCAGCTTAGATATGAGTTCACCCCTCCACTTT; CDR3aa: CASSLDMSSPLHF
v_gene: TRBV9; d_gene: TRBD1; abundance: -; j_gene: TRBJ1-2; CDR3nt: TGTGCCAGCAGCGCCGAACAGGGGCGCCGCTATGGCTACACCTTC; CDR3aa: CASSAEQGRRYGYTF
v_gene: TRBV11-2; d_gene: -; abundance: -; j_gene: TRBJ1-1; CDR3nt: TGTGCCAGCAGCTCCTCCAGGGCCCTAGAAGCTTTCTTT; CDR3aa: CASSSSRALEAFF
v_gene: TRBV6-6; d_gene: TRBD1; abundance: -; j_gene: TRBJ1-4; CDR3nt: TGTGCCAGCAGATGGGACAGGGGCGGTTATGAAAAACTGTTTTTT; CDR3aa: CASRWDRGGYEKLFF
v_gene: TRBV7-2; d_gene: TRBD2; abundance: -; j_gene: TRBJ2-5; CDR3nt: TGTGCCAGCAGCCAACCCCCGGGACTAGTAGAGACCCAGTACTTC; CDR3aa: CASSQPPGLVETQYF
v_gene: TRBV30; d_gene: TRBD1; abundance: -; j_gene: TRBJ1-4; CDR3nt: TGTGCCTGGAGACCACTGGGACAGGGGGGTGAAAAACTGTTTTTT; CDR3aa: CAWRPLGQGGEKLFF
v_gene: TRBV2; d_gene: -; abundance: -; j_gene: TRBJ2-2; CDR3nt: TGTGCCAGCAGAGCGGGACAGAACACCGGGGAGCTGTTTTTT; CDR3aa: CASRAGQNTGELFF
v_gene: TRBV7-9; d_gene: TRBD2; abundance: -; j_gene: TRBJ2-7; CDR3nt: TGTGCCAGCAGTCCTGATAGCGGGAGGAGGAGGGTGAGCGAGCAGTACTTC; CDR3aa: CASSPDSGRRRVSEQYF
v_gene: TRBV10-3; d_gene: TRBD2; abundance: -; j_gene: TRBJ2-3; CDR3nt: TGTGCCATCAGTGAGGCCCCTTTGGCGGGAGGAGATACGCAGTATTTT; CDR3aa: CAISEAPLAGGDTQYF
v_gene: TRBV27; d_gene: -; abundance: -; j_gene: TRBJ2-5; CDR3nt: TGTGCCAGCAGTTTACTGGGTGGGGCCGAGACCCAGTACTTC; CDR3aa: CASSLLGGAETQYF
v_gene: TRBV18; d_gene: TRBD1; abundance: -; j_gene: TRBJ1-5; CDR3nt: TGTGCCAGCTCACCACCCGGACAGGGTCAGCCCCAGCATTTT; CDR3aa: CASSPPGQGQPQHF
v_gene: TRBV6-5; d_gene: -; abundance: many; j_gene: TRBJ1-1; CDR3nt: TGTGCCAGCAGTTCCGCGGCCGGGAGAGAGACTGAAGCTTTCTTT; CDR3aa: CASSSAAGRETEAFF
v_gene: TRBV7-8; d_gene: -; abundance: -; j_gene: TRBJ2-7; CDR3nt: TGTGCCAGCAGCTTATTTGAGTCCTCCTCCTACGAGCAGTACTTC; CDR3aa: CASSLFESSSYEQYF
v_gene: TRBV30; d_gene: TRBD1; abundance: -; j_gene: TRBJ1-4; CDR3nt: TGTGCCTGGAGTGTAAGTGGTCGGACAGGGCTAGATGAAAAACTGTTTTTT; CDR3aa: CAWSVSGRTGLDEKLFF